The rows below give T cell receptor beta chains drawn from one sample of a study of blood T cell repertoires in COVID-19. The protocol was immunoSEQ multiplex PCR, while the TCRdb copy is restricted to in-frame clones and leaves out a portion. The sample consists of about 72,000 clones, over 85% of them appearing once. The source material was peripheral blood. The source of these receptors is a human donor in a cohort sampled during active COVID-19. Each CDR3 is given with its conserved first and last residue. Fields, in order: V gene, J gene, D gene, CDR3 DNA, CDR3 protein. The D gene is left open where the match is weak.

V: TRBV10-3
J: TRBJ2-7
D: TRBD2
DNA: TGTGCCACCCTTAGCGGGAGGAACCACGAGCAGTACTTC
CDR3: CATLSGRNHEQYF

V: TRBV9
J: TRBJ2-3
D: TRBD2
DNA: TGTGCCAGCAGCGCCAGCGGGAGTGCAGATACGCAGTATTTT
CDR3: CASSASGSADTQYF

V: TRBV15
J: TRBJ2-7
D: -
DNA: TGTGCCACCAGCAGAGACAGGGTCTCCGAGCAGTACTTC
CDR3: CATSRDRVSEQYF

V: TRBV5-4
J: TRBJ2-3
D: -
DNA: TGTGCCAGCAGCGGGGGACAGGGATTAAGCGGGAGGGCCTTTTCAGATACGCAGTATTTT
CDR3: CASSGGQGLSGRAFSDTQYF

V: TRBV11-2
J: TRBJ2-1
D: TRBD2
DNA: TGTGCCAGCAGCTTAGCGGGACTAGCGGACGATGAGCAGTTCTTC
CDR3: CASSLAGLADDEQFF

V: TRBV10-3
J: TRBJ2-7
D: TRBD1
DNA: TGTGCCACCAGGGGACAGGCCTCCTACGAGCAGTACTTC
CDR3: CATRGQASYEQYF

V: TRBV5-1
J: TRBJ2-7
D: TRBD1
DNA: TGCGCCAGCAGCTTGGAGGACAGGGGGTACGAGCAGTACTTC
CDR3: CASSLEDRGYEQYF

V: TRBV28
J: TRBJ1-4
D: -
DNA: TGTGCCAGCCGCCCTCTCCGGGACACCACGGAAAAACTGTTTTTT
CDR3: CASRPLRDTTEKLFF

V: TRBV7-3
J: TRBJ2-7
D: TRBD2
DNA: TGTGCCAGCAGCTCACAGGGACTAGCGGGAACCGAGCAGTACTTC
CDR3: CASSSQGLAGTEQYF

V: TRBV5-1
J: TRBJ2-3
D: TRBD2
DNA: TGCGCCAGCAGCTTGGACACTAGCGGCGATACGCAGTATTTT
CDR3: CASSLDTSGDTQYF